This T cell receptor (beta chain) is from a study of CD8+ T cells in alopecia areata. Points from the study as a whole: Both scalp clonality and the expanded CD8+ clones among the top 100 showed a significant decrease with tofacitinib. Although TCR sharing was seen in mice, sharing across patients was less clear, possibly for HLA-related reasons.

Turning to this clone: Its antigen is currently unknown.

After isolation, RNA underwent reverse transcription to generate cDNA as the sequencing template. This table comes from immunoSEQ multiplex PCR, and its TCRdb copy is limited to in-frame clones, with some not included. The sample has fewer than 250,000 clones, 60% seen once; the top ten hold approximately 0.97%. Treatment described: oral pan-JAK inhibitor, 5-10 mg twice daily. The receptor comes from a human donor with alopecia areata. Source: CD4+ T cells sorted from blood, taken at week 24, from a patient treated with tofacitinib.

The CDR3 nucleotides read TGTGCCTGGAGTGTGTCCAATTTCGGGGAAAAACTGTTTTTT. Translated, it gives CAWSVSNFGEKLFF. This sequence joins TRBV30 and TRBJ1-4; D ambiguous. The V end was cut by 0 bases, the J end by 8 bases, with 13 bases between. Germline V gene lookup returns CDR1 GTSNPN and CDR2 SVGIG (reference sequence). The CDR3 has 14 residues.